The clone carrying this TCR beta chain was observed once. Its specificity is unknown. This entry comes from a study of CD8 T cell repertoires and HIV-1 epitope variants. Study-level background: Each of Twenty-five Gag and Nef epitope peptides stimulated a separate culture. T cells were cultured for less than 13 days with cytokines added on days 3 and 7. Epitopes were three Gag families plus Nef HW9 and YT9. Enriched T cells were co-cultured with equal autologous T cell-negative cells.

TCRdb's table, derived via immunoSEQ multiplex PCR, lists solely in-frame clones and lacks some. The top ten hold roughly 43% of the sample, which has some 5,000 clones, 65% seen once. The sample consisted of cultured CD8+ T cells derived from PBMCs. The TCR sequence derives from a male donor with HIV.

The CDR3 sequence: CASIGAGGAVYGNTIYF. The CDR3 region has the DNA TGTGCCAGTATTGGGGCAGGGGGAGCCGTTTATGGAAACACCATATATTTT. This rearrangement joins TRBV19 to TRBJ1-3, with 7 bases matching TRBD1. The CDR3 contains 17 residues. Trimming at V came to 7 bases and at J to 3 bases, leaving 15 bases not matched to a gene. Looked up from germline, CDR1 is LNHDA and CDR2 is SQIVND (reference sequence).